Below, one TCR beta chain is given with its context. Produced via immunoSEQ multiplex PCR; TCRdb's table is partial and in-frame only. The sample records roughly 380,000 clones, more than 75% being singletons. This CDR3 has 15 amino acids. Germline V CDR1 and CDR2: MNHNY, SVGAGI (reference sequence). V lost 7 bases to trimming and J lost 5 bases; unmatched junction nucleotides: 12. This record belongs to a study of blood T cell repertoires in COVID-19. Study-level background: The cDNA or gDNA used as material had been derived from T cells, B-cell-depleted T cells, or PBMCs.

The rearrangement links TRBV6-6 to TRBJ2-5; 8 bases align to TRBD2. The specimen was peripheral blood. The receptor was derived from a human donor with acute or convalescent COVID-19. The donor label of this sample is uncertain. CDR3 sequence reads: CASNTPAGGRETQYF. The CDR3 coding sequence is TGTGCCAGCAATACACCCGCGGGGGGTCGGGAGACCCAGTACTTC.